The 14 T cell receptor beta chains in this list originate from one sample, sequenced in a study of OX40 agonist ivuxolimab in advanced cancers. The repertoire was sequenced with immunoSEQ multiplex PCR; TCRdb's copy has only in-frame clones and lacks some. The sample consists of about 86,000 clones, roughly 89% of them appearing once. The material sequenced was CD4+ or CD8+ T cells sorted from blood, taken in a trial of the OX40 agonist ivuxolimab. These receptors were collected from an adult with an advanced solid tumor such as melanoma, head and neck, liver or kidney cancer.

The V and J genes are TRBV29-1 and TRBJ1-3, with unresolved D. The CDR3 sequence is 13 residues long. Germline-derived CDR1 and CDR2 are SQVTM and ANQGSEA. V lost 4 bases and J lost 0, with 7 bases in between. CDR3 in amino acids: CSVVALSGNTIYF. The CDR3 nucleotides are TGCAGCGTTGTCGCACTCTCTGGAAACACCATATATTTT.

The CDR3 is CASSSVSFGEQYF. The CDR3 DNA sequence: TGTGCCAGCAGCTCTGTCTCCTTTGGCGAGCAGTACTTC. V usage is TRBV11-2 and J usage is TRBJ2-7, with no clear D. V lost 4 bases, J lost 6 bases, and 13 bases lay in between. The CDR3 sequence is 13 residues long. Germline CDR1 is SGHAT and CDR2 is FQNNGV.

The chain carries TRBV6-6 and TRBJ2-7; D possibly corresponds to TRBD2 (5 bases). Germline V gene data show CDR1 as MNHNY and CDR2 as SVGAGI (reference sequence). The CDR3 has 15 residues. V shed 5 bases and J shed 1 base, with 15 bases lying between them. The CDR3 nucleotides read TGTGCCAGCAGTCCCGGAGGCCACCGATCCTACGAGCAGTACTTC. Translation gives CASSPGGHRSYEQYF.

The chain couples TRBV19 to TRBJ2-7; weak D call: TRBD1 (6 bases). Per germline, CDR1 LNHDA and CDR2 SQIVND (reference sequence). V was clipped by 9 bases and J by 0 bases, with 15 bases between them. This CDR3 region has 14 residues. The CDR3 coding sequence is TGTGCCAGCTCCTCCACAGGGAGCTCCTACGAGCAGTACTTC. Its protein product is CASSSTGSSYEQYF. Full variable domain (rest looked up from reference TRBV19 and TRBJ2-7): DGGITQSPKYLFRKEGQNVTLSCEQNLNHDAMYWYRQDPGQGLRLIYYSQIVNDFQKGDIAEGYSVSREKKESFPLTVTSAQKNPTAFYLCASSSTGSSYEQYFGPGTRLTVT.

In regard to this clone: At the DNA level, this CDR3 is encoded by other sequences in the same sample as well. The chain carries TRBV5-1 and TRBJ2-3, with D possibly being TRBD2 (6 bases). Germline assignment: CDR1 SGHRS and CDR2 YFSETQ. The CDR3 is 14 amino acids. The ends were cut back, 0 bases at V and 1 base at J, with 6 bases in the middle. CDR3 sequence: CASSLGGGTDTQYF. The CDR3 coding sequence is TGCGCCAGCAGCTTGGGCGGGGGCACAGATACGCAGTATTTT.

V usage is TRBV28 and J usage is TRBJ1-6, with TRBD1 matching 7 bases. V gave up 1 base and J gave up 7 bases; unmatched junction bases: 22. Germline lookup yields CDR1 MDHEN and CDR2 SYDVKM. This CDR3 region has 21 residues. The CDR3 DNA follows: TGTGCCAGCAGTTTATCCCCCAAAAGGGGGCTATATGATGAGTTGAATTCACCCCTCCACTTT. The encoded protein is CASSLSPKRGLYDELNSPLHF.

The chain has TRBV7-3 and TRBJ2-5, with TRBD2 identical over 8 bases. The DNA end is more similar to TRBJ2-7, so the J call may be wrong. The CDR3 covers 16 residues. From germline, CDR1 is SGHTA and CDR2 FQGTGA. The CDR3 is CASSLGYSGKAHEQYF. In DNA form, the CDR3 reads TGTGCCAGCAGCTTGGGATATAGCGGGAAGGCTCACGAGCAGTACTTC.

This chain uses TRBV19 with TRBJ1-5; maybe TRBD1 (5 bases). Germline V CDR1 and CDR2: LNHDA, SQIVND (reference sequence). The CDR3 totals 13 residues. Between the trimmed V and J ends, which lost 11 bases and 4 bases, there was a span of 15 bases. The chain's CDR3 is CAVGGGRNQPQHF. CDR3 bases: TGTGCCGTCGGGGGGGGTAGAAATCAGCCCCAGCATTTT.

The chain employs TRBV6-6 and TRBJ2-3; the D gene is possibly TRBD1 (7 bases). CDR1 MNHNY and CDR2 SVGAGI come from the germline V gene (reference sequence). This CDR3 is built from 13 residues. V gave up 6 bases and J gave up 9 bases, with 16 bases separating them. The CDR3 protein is CASRSEQGRTQYF. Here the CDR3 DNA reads TGTGCCAGCAGGTCTGAACAGGGGAGGACGCAGTATTTT.

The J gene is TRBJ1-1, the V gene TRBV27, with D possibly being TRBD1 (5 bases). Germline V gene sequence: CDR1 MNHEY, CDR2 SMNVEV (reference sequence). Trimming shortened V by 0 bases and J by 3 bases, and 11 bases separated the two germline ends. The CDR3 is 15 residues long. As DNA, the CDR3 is TGTGCCAGCAGTTTATCCCGTGGGGCCCACACTGAAGCTTTCTTT. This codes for CASSLSRGAHTEAFF.

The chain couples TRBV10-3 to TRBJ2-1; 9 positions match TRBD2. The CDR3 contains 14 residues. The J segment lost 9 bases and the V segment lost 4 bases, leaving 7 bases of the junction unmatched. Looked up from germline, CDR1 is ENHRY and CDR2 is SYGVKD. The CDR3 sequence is CAISGTSAWGEQFF. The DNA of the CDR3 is TGTGCCATCAGTGGGACTAGCGCCTGGGGTGAGCAGTTCTTC.

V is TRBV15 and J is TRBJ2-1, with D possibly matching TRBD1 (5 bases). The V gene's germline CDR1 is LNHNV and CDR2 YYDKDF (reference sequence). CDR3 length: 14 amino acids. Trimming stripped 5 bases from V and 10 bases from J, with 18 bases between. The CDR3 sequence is CATSPQAPGPEQFF. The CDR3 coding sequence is TGTGCCACCAGCCCCCAGGCCCCAGGGCCGGAGCAGTTCTTC.

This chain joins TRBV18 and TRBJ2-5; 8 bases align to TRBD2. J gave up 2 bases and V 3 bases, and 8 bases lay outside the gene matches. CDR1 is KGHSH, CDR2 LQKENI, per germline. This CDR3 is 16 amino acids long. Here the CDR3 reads CASSPTPRLAQETQYF. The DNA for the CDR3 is TGTGCCAGCTCACCCACCCCGCGACTAGCGCAAGAGACCCAGTACTTC.

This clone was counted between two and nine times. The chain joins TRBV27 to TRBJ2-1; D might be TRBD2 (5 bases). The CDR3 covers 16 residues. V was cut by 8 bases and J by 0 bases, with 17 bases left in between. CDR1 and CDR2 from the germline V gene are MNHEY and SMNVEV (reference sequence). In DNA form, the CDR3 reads TGTGCCAGCGGCGGGCAAACTCTAAGCTCCTACAATGAGCAGTTCTTC. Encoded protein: CASGGQTLSSYNEQFF.